Below, 30 T cell receptor beta chains from the same sample are listed, as sequenced in a study of blood T cell repertoires in COVID-19. Sequencing used immunoSEQ multiplex PCR; TCRdb keeps in-frame clones, though not all of them. This table holds around 70,000 clones, under 95% found once. Sequenced material: peripheral blood. All receptors derive from a human donor in a cohort sampled during active COVID-19.

V gene TRBV1 combines with J gene TRBJ1-6. TRBV1 is shown as a pseudogene. The CDR3 contains 20 residues. DNA for the CDR3: TGCACCAGCAGCCAAGACTGGTCCAACGGGGGGCTAGGTTATAATTCACCCCTCCACTTT. Residues: CTSSQDWSNGGLGYNSPLHF.

The chain employs TRBV6-2 or TRBV6-3 and TRBJ2-1; 12 bases map to TRBD2. This CDR3 is 16 amino acids long. Germline V gives CDR1 MNHEY, CDR2 SVGEGT. V dropped 5 bases and J dropped 4; count of bases not matched to a gene: 6. The CDR3 nucleotides read TGTGCCAGCAGTATCCTGGGACTAGCGGGTTACAATGAGCAGTTCTTC. The encoded protein is CASSILGLAGYNEQFF.

The gene calls are TRBV5-4 and TRBJ2-5; D gene uncertain. Germline V CDR1 and CDR2: SGHNT, YYREEE (reference sequence). This CDR3 has 14 amino acids. V gave up 4 bases and J gave up 5 bases, with 15 bases separating them. DNA of the CDR3: TGTGCCAGCAGCCTAGAGCAAGGCCCGGAGACCCAGTACTTC. Translating gives CASSLEQGPETQYF.

The gene calls are TRBV18 and TRBJ2-3; 9 bases align to TRBD2. Losses at the gene ends were 3 bases for V and 8 bases for J; bases not matched to a gene: 21. Germline V CDR1 and CDR2: KGHSH, LQKENI. The length of the CDR3 is 19 residues. The CDR3 nucleotides read TGTGCCAGCTCACCGCCTTGGGGAAGCGGGGGGCCCCAGATGGGTACGCAGTATTTT. This gives the protein CASSPPWGSGGPQMGTQYF.

The chain couples TRBV29-1 to TRBJ2-2; D is unresolved. The CDR3 length is 13 residues. Germline values: CDR1 SQVTM, CDR2 ANQGSEA. V gave up 4 bases and J gave up 1 base, with 7 bases separating them. The CDR3, as DNA: TGCAGCGTTGTCTACTTGAACACCGGGGAGCTGTTTTTT. Translation: CSVVYLNTGELFF.

This clone was observed a handful of times. V usage is TRBV11-3 and J usage is TRBJ2-5, with 14 bases fitting TRBD2. The CDR3 extends over 15 amino acids. Germline V gives CDR1 SGHNT, CDR2 YENEEA. The junction had 1 base not matched to a gene; V was cut back by 4 bases and J by 3 bases. This CDR3 reads CASSSGLAGEETQYF. CDR3 coding DNA: TGTGCCAGCAGCTCGGGACTAGCGGGGGAAGAGACCCAGTACTTC. Looking up the rest from reference TRBV11-3 and TRBJ2-5 gives the full variable domain: EAGVVQSPRYKIIEKKQPVAFWCNPISGHNTLYWYLQNLGQGPELLIRYENEEAVDDSQLPKDRFSAERLKGVDSTLKIQPAELGDSAVYLCASSSGLAGEETQYFGPGTRLLVL.

In this sample, this clone turned up once. V is TRBV3-1 (or the pseudogene TRBV3-2) and J is TRBJ1-1, with 7 bases lining up with TRBD1. The V gene's germline CDR1 is LGHDT and CDR2 YNNKEL (reference sequence). The length of the CDR3 is 14 residues. The V and J ends lost 1 base and 4 bases, in that order; junction bases with no gene match: 3. The CDR3 DNA sequence: TGTGCCAGCAGCCAAGGACAGGGATCCACTGAAGCTTTCTTT. Protein sequence: CASSQGQGSTEAFF.

This chain uses TRBV12-5 with TRBJ2-1; 7 bases align to TRBD2. V shed 8 bases and J 4 bases; nucleotides not matched to a gene: 5. In germline, CDR1 is LGHNT, CDR2 FRNRAP. The CDR3 runs to 13 residues. CDR3 sequence: CASRSGAYNEQFF. CDR3 bases: TGTGCTAGTCGGAGCGGGGCATACAATGAGCAGTTCTTC. The full variable domain, in which reference TRBV12-5 and TRBJ2-1 provide the parts outside the CDR3, is DARVTQTPRHKVTEMGQEVTMRCQPILGHNTVFWYRQTMMQGLELLAYFRNRAPLDDSGMPKDRFSAEMPDATLATLKIQPSEPRDSAVYFCASRSGAYNEQFFGPGTRLTVL.

This chain links TRBV21-1 with TRBJ2-7; TRBD1, the table's D call, lacks a check against the DNA. TRBV21-1 is designated a pseudogene. This CDR3 is built from 17 residues. The CDR3 loop is CASSLPLGTGDHYEQYF. In DNA form, the CDR3 reads TGTGCCAGCAGCCTCCCGCTTGGGACAGGGGACCACTACGAGCAGTACTTC.

The gene calls are TRBV5-1 and TRBJ2-3; D remains unclear. V lost 0 bases and J lost 3, with 5 bases in between. Germline-derived CDR1 and CDR2 are SGHRS and YFSETQ. The CDR3 is made up of 13 amino acids. The DNA for the CDR3 is TGCGCCAGCAGCTTGGGGCAAACAGATACGCAGTATTTT. Translating it yields CASSLGQTDTQYF.

J is TRBJ2-5 and V is TRBV7-8, with TRBD1 as a possible D gene (7 bases). The germline CDR1 and CDR2 sequences are SGHVS and FQNEAQ. The length of the CDR3 is 20 residues. V lost 5 bases, J lost 1 base, and 29 bases lay in between. Written as DNA, the CDR3 is TGTGCCAGCAGCCCCCGCGCCGGGACTCCCCTCAGGGGGATCCAAGAGACCCAGTACTTC. Translated: CASSPRAGTPLRGIQETQYF.

The chain links TRBV4-3 to TRBJ2-1; the D gene is possibly TRBD2 (5 bases). This CDR3 comprises 19 residues. V was cut by 1 base and J by 6 bases, with 25 bases left in between. In germline, CDR1 is LGHNA, CDR2 YSLEER. This CDR3 reads CASSQVDFPGIRYINEQFF. In DNA form, the CDR3 reads TGCGCCAGCAGCCAAGTTGATTTTCCCGGGATCAGGTATATCAATGAGCAGTTCTTC.

This chain joins TRBV27 and TRBJ1-2; D not resolved. Trimming removed 8 bases at V and 2 bases at J, with 12 bases between. Germline lookup yields CDR1 MNHEY and CDR2 SMNVEV (reference sequence). CDR3 size: 13 residues. The CDR3, as DNA: TGTGCCAGCCACCCTGGAGGGAACTATGGCTACACCTTC. Protein sequence: CASHPGGNYGYTF.

This sequence joins TRBV11-2 and TRBJ1-2; tentatively, D is TRBD1 (5 bases). The germline CDR1 and CDR2 sequences are SGHAT and FQNNGV. V lost 5 bases and J 8 bases, leaving 24 bases between the germline ends. The CDR3 consists of 16 residues. The CDR3 sequence: CASSVKGREGTMGYTF. The CDR3 DNA reads as TGTGCCAGCAGCGTCAAGGGCAGGGAGGGTACTATGGGCTACACCTTC.

The chain carries TRBV10-2 and TRBJ2-5, with TRBD2 matching over 15 bases. Germline assignment: CDR1 WSHSY and CDR2 SAAADI. Trimming took 7 bases from V and 2 from J; bases not matched to a gene: 5. The CDR3 is 16 residues long. The CDR3 region is CASKLGLAGGQETQYF. The DNA of the CDR3 is TGCGCCAGCAAACTTGGACTAGCGGGGGGGCAAGAGACCCAGTACTTC.

J is TRBJ2-3 and V is TRBV2; 10 bases match TRBD2. Per the germline V gene, CDR1 is SNHLY and CDR2 is FYNNEI. There are 19 residues in the CDR3. The V gene end was trimmed by 0 bases and the J gene end by 5 bases; junction bases not matched to a gene: 14. The CDR3 coding sequence is TGTGCCAGCAGTGAAGCGCAAGCGGGGGGGCCCGTGTTTGGAGATACGCAGTATTTT. Translating it yields CASSEAQAGGPVFGDTQYF.

The rearrangement links TRBV18 to TRBJ2-7; 13 nucleotides line up with TRBD2. The CDR3 has 16 residues. Germline V lookup: CDR1 KGHSH, CDR2 LQKENI. V lost 3 bases to trimming and J lost 3 bases; unmatched junction nucleotides: 5. The CDR3: CASSPGGTSGVYEQYF. The CDR3, as DNA: TGTGCCAGCTCACCCGGTGGGACTAGCGGGGTCTACGAGCAGTACTTC.

V usage is TRBV14 and J usage is TRBJ2-4; D unresolved. Trimming shortened V by 4 bases and J by 5 bases, and 15 bases separated the two germline ends. CDR3 length equals 15 residues. Germline-derived CDR1 and CDR2 are SGHDN and FVKESK. CDR3 sequence: CASSPRTGWENIQYF. The CDR3 DNA reads as TGTGCCAGCAGCCCCCGAACCGGGTGGGAAAACATTCAGTACTTC.

The V gene is TRBV9, the J gene TRBJ2-2; perhaps TRBD2 as D (5 bases). V dropped 0 bases and J dropped 7 bases, with 13 bases sitting between them. Per the germline V gene, CDR1 is SGDLS and CDR2 is YYNGEE. The CDR3 is 15 residues long. For the CDR3, the DNA is TGTGCCAGCAGCGTAGGTCTAGACCGGGGCGGGGAGCTGTTTTTT. Its translation: CASSVGLDRGGELFF.

The chain is built from TRBV21-1 and TRBJ2-2; the table names TRBD2, a call not compared with the DNA. TRBV21-1 is a listed pseudogene. The CDR3 has 13 residues. The CDR3 sequence is CASSTPPSRELFF. As DNA, the CDR3 is TGTGCCAGCAGCACCCCCCCTAGCAGGGAGCTGTTTTTT.

This rearrangement joins TRBV15 to TRBJ2-2, with a possible D match to TRBD1 (5 bases). This CDR3 has 15 amino acids. CDR1 and CDR2 (germline): LNHNV, YYDKDF (reference sequence). The germline V and J ends were trimmed by 1 base and 6 bases, with 12 bases remaining between them. The CDR3 sequence: CATSRVVGPAGELFF. In nucleotides, the CDR3 is TGTGCCACCAGCAGAGTTGTGGGGCCGGCCGGGGAGCTGTTTTTT.

The DNA of the CDR3 is TGTGCCAGCAGTTTCGACAGGGGGCACACTGAAGCTTTCTTT. It encodes CASSFDRGHTEAFF. The chain recombines TRBV6-2 or TRBV6-3 with TRBJ1-1, with 10 positions matching TRBD1. The germline V gene encodes CDR1 MNHEY and CDR2 SVGEGT. This CDR3 is 14 amino acids long. J lost 3 bases, V lost 4 bases, and 2 bases had no gene match.

V gene TRBV27 combines with J gene TRBJ1-2, with 9 positions matching TRBD1. CDR3 length: 15 amino acids. Germline-derived CDR1 and CDR2 are MNHEY and SMNVEV (reference sequence). Losses at the gene ends were 8 bases for V and 5 bases for J; bases not matched to a gene: 12. CDR3 bases: TGTGCCAGCCGTCTCCACAGGGGGCTGGGATATGGCTACACCTTC. Translation gives CASRLHRGLGYGYTF.

Turning to this clone: Its ends do not fully match the called genes, so a read error is possible. The chain couples TRBV19 to TRBJ1-3; TRBD1 is a possible D gene (5 bases). Germline V lookup: CDR1 LNHDA, CDR2 SQIVND (reference sequence). This CDR3 region has 15 residues. The CDR3 DNA sequence: TGTGCCAGTGGTATAGCCCCAGGGCGTGGAAACACCATATATTTT. This codes for CASGIAPGRGNTIYF.

J is TRBJ1-6 and V is TRBV5-1; the match to TRBD1 covers 7 bases. Germline values: CDR1 SGHRS, CDR2 YFSETQ. The CDR3 is 13 residues long. J lost 7 bases, V lost 4 bases, and 2 bases had no gene match. The DNA for the CDR3 is TGCGCCAGCAGCCAGGGGGTAAATTCACCCCTCCACTTT. Protein sequence: CASSQGVNSPLHF.

The chain joins TRBV28 to TRBJ2-3; 7 positions match TRBD2. Trimming cost V 4 bases and J 0 bases; bases outside gene matches: 1. The CDR3 runs 14 residues. The germline CDR1 and CDR2 sequences are MDHEN and SYDVKM. The CDR3 DNA is TGTGCCAGCAGTTCAGCGGGGAGCACAGATACGCAGTATTTT. It encodes CASSSAGSTDTQYF.

V is TRBV6-6 and J is TRBJ1-4; 7 bases are shared with TRBD1. This CDR3 has 16 residues. Per germline, CDR1 MNHNY and CDR2 SVGAGI (reference sequence). The V segment lost 7 bases and the J segment 5 bases; nucleotides outside the gene matches: 13. CDR3 DNA sequence: TGTGCCAGCAACGACAGGACGGGACAGATAAATGAAAAACTGTTTTTT. Its protein product is CASNDRTGQINEKLFF.

The V gene is TRBV3-1 (or the pseudogene TRBV3-2), the J gene TRBJ2-3; D is ambiguous. V lost 1 base, J lost 1 base, and 6 bases lay in between. Germline loops: CDR1 LGHDT, CDR2 YNNKEL (reference sequence). This CDR3 has 14 amino acids. The CDR3 DNA reads TGTGCCAGCAGCCAAGGACTGGGCACAGATACGCAGTATTTT. As protein: CASSQGLGTDTQYF.

This chain uses TRBV5-6 with TRBJ1-2; D not certain. V was cut by 0 bases and J by 4 bases, with 16 bases left in between. CDR1 and CDR2 (germline): SGHDT, YYEEEE. The CDR3 loop spans 16 amino acids. The CDR3 sequence is CASSLGRGSGAYGYTF. Here the CDR3 DNA reads TGTGCCAGCAGCTTGGGTCGAGGGTCTGGTGCCTATGGCTACACCTTC.

This chain joins TRBV10-3 and TRBJ2-5, with 8 positions matching TRBD1. The CDR3 has 16 residues. The ends lost 3 bases at V and 5 bases at J; junction bases unmatched: 11. CDR1 and CDR2 from the germline V gene are ENHRY and SYGVKD. The CDR3 region has the DNA TGTGCCATCAGTGATATTGGACAGGGATTGGGGGAGACCCAGTACTTC. This sequence encodes CAISDIGQGLGETQYF.